This TCR beta chain was obtained from a study of preoperative IRX-2 immunotherapy in early breast cancer. The repertoire was sequenced with immunoSEQ multiplex PCR; TCRdb's copy has only in-frame clones and lacks some. Of some 30,000 clones listed, 90% were seen once; the top ten hold roughly 10%. Treatment indicated: preoperative locoregional IRX-2 cytokine immunotherapy. Germline V gene lookup returns CDR1 ENHRY and CDR2 SYGVKD. With 5 bases removed from V and 5 bases from J, the gap between germline ends came to 10 bases. The CDR3 sequence is 13 residues long. The clonotype comes from a human donor with breast cancer. This sample was obtained from a patient treated with IRX-2 immunotherapy. The chain has TRBV10-3 and TRBJ2-1; D not resolved. CDR3 coding DNA: TGTGCCATCAGTTATGACATAAACAATGAGCAGTTCTTC. Its translation is CAISYDINNEQFF.